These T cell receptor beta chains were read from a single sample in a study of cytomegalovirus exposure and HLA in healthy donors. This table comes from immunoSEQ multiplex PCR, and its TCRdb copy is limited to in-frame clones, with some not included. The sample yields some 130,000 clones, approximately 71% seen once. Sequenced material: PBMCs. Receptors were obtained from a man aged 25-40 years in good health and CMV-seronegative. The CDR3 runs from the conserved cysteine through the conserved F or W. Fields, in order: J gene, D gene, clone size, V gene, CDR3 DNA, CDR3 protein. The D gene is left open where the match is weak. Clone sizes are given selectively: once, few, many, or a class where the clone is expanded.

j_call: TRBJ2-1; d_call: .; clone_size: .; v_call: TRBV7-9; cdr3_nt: TGTGCCAGCAGCGATGTAGGACAGAATGAGCAGTTCTTC; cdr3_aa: CASSDVGQNEQFF
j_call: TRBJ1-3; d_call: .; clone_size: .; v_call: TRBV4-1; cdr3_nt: TGCGCCAGCAGCCAAGGGCCTCTCCTCTCTGGAAACACCATATATTTT; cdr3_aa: CASSQGPLLSGNTIYF
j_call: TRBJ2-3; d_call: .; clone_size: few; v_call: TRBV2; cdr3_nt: TGTGCCAGCAGTGTGCGAAGATCCACAGATACGCAGTATTTT; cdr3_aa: CASSVRRSTDTQYF
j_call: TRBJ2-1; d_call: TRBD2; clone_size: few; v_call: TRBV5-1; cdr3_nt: TGCGCCAGCAGGAGATCAGGAGCTAGCGGGAGCGGGGAGCAGTTCTTC; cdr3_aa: CASRRSGASGSGEQFF
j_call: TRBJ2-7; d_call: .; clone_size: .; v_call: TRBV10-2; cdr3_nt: TGCGCCAGCAGTGAGTCACTCGGGGAACACTACGAGCAGTACTTC; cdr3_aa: CASSESLGEHYEQYF
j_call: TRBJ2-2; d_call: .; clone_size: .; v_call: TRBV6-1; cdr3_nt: TGTGCCAGCAGCCACGGGGCCGGGGAGCTGTTTTTT; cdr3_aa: CASSHGAGELFF
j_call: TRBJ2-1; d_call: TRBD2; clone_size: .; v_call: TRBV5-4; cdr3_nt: TGTGCCAGCAGCTTCGGGACTAGCGGGAACAATGAGCAGTTCTTC; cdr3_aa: CASSFGTSGNNEQFF
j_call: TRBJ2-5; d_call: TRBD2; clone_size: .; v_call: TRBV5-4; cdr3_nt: TGTGCCAGCAGCTTGGGTCCCCCTAGCGGGAGTGAGACCCAGTACTTC; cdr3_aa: CASSLGPPSGSETQYF
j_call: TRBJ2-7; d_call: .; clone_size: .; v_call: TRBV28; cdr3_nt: TGTGCCAGCAGTCCTCCCCTTAGCGGAGGATCCTACGAGCAGTACTTC; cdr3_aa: CASSPPLSGGSYEQYF
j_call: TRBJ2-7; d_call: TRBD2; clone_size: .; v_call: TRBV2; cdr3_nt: TGTGCCAGCAGTGAAGCCACTAGCGGGATGGGCGAGCAGTACTTC; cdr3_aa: CASSEATSGMGEQYF
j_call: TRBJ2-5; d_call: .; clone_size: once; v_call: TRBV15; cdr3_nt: TGTGCCACCAGCAATTCGGCGCTAGCCCTAGAGACCCAGTACTTC; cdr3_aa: CATSNSALALETQYF
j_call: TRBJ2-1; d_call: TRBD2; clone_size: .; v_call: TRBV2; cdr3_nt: TGTGCCAGCAAGAGCGGGAACTACAATGAGCAGTTCTTC; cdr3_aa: CASKSGNYNEQFF
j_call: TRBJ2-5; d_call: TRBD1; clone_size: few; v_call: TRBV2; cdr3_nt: TGTGCCAGCAGCCCGGGACAGGGGGGTGGGGAGACCCAGTACTTC; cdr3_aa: CASSPGQGGGETQYF
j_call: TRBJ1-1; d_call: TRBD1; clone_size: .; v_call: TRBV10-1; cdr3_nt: TGCGCCAGCAGTGAGTCTCGGAGGGGGCCAGGGAACACTGAAGCTTTCTTT; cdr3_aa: CASSESRRGPGNTEAFF
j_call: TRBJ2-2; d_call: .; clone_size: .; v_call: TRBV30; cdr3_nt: TGTGCCTGGAGTGGAGGGGAGGAGGACACCGGGGAGCTGTTTTTT; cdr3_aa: CAWSGGEEDTGELFF
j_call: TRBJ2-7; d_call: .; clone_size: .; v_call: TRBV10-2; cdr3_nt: TGCGCCAGCAGATTTAGCGGACTGGGTCCATACGAGCAGTACTTC; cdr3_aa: CASRFSGLGPYEQYF
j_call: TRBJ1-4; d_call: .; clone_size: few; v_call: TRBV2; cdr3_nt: TGTGCCAGCAGTACCCGGGAATCTAATGAAAAACTGTTTTTT; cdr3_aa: CASSTRESNEKLFF
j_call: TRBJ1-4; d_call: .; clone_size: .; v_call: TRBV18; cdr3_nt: TGTGCCAGCTCACCACTGATGGAAGGGGAAGGCGGTGAAAAACTGTTTTTT; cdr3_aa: CASSPLMEGEGGEKLFF
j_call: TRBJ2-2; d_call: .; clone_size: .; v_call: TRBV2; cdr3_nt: TGTGCCAGCAGTGAAACTAGACTACTTCCGAACACCGGGGAGCTGTTTTTT; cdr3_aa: CASSETRLLPNTGELFF
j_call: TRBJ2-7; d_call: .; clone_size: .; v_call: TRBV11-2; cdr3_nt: TGTGCCAGCAGCTTAACGCGGGGCGGGTACGAGCAGTACTTC; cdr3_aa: CASSLTRGGYEQYF
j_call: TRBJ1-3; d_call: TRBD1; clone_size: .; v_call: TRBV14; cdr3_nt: TGTGCCAGCAGCCCTGTCCCGGGACAGGGATACACCATATATTTT; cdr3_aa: CASSPVPGQGYTIYF
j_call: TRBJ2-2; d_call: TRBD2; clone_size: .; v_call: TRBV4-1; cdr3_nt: TGCGCCAGCAGCTTCGGACTAGCGGGTTCGAACACCGGGGAGCTGTTTTTT; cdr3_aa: CASSFGLAGSNTGELFF
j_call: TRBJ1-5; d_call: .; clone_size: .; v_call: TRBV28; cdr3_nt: TGTGCCAGCAGCGGACAGACACCCAGCAATCAGCCCCAGCATTTT; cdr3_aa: CASSGQTPSNQPQHF
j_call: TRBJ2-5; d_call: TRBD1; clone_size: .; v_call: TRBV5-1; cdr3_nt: TGCGCCAGCAGCTTGTTCCAGGACAGGGGGCGAGAGACCCAGTACTTC; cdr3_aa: CASSLFQDRGRETQYF
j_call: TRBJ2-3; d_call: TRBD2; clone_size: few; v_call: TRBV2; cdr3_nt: TGTGCCAGCAGTGACCCAATGGCTAGCGGGAGTAGCACAGATACGCAGTATTTT; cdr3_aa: CASSDPMASGSSTDTQYF
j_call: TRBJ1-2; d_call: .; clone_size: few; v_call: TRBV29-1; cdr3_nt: TGCAGCGCACCTGACTACCTAGCTAACTATGGCTACACCTTC; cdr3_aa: CSAPDYLANYGYTF
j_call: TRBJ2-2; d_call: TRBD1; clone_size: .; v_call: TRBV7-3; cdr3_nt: TGTGCCAGCAGCTTATCAGGGGGAGCGAACACCGGGGAGCTGTTTTTT; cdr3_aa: CASSLSGGANTGELFF
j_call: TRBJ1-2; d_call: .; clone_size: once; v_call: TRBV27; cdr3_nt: TGTGCCAGCAGTTTAGACCCTGTTCAGGGCTATGGCTACACCTTC; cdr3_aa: CASSLDPVQGYGYTF
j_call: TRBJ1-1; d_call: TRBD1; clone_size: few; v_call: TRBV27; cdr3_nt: TGTGCCAGCAGAGGCGACAGGGGGCGCTTCCGTTCGACTTTCTTT; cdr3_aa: CASRGDRGRFRSTFF
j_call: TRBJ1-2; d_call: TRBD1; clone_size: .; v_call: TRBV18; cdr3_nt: TGTGCCAGCTCACCAATCGCCGGGACAGAGTGGGGCTACACCTTC; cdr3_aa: CASSPIAGTEWGYTF
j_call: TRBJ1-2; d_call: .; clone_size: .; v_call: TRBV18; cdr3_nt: TGTGCCAGCTCACCACCAGACACCACTAACTATGGCTACACCTTC; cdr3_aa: CASSPPDTTNYGYTF
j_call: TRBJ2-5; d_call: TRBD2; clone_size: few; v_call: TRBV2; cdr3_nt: TGTGCCAGCAGTGATATCGGCGGGAGAGGAGAGACCCAGTACTTC; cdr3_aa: CASSDIGGRGETQYF
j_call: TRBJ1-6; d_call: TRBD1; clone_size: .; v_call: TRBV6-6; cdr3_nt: TGTGCCAGCAAGCCGGGACAGAATAATTCACCCCTCCACTTT; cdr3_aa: CASKPGQNNSPLHF
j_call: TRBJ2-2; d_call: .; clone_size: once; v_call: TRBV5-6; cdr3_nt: TGTGCCAGCAGCTTGGATCGTACCGGGGAGCTGTTTTTT; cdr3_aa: CASSLDRTGELFF
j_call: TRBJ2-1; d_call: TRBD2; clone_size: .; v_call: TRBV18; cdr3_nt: TGTGCCAGCTCAACCGAGCGACTAGCTGTTGAGCAGTTCTTC; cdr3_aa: CASSTERLAVEQFF
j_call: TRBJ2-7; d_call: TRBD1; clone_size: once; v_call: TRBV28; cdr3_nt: TGTGCCAGCAGTTCACCCGACAGGGGGCGGGAGCAGTACTTC; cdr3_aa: CASSSPDRGREQYF
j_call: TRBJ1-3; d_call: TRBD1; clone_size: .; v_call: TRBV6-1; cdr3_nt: TGTGCCAGCAGCGCGACAGGGTCAGGAAACACCATATATTTT; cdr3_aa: CASSATGSGNTIYF
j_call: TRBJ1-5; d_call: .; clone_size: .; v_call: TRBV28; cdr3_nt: TGTGCCAGCAGTTTATCGCGGCAGCCCCAGCATTTT; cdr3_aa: CASSLSRQPQHF
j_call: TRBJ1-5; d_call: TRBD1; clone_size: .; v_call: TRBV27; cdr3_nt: TGTGCCAGCAGTGGACAGGTGGGTCAGCCCCAGCATTTT; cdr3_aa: CASSGQVGQPQHF
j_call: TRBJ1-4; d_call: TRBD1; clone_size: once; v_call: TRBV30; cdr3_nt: TGTGCCTGGAGTCTTTGGGGACAGGAAAATGAAAAACTGTTTTTT; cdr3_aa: CAWSLWGQENEKLFF
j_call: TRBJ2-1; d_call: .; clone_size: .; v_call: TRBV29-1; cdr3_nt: TGTAGCGTCGTGCGGGGAGGTGAGCAGTTCTTC; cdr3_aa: CSVVRGGEQFF
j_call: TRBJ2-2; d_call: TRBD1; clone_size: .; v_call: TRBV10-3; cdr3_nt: TGTGCCATCAGTGACCCACCGGGACAGGGACCCGGGGAGCTGTTTTTT; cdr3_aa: CAISDPPGQGPGELFF
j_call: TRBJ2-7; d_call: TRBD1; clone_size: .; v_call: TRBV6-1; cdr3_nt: TGTGCCAGCGGGACAGGGCCCCACGAGCAGTACTTC; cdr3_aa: CASGTGPHEQYF
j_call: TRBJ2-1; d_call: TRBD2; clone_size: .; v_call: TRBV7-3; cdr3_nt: TGTGCCAGCACCCCCAGACTAGCGGACAATGAGCAGTTCTTC; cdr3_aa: CASTPRLADNEQFF
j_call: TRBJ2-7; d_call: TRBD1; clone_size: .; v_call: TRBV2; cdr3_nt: TGTGCCAGCAGCGGACAGGTTGGGGCCGACGAGCAGTACTTC; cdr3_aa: CASSGQVGADEQYF
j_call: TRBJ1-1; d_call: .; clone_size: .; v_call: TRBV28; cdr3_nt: TGTGCCAGCAGTTTATACGGGAACACTGAAGCTTTCTTT; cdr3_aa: CASSLYGNTEAFF
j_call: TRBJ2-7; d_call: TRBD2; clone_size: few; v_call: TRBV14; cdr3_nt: TGTGCCAGCAGCCAAGACGGGGGGAACTCCTACGAGCAGTACTTC; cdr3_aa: CASSQDGGNSYEQYF
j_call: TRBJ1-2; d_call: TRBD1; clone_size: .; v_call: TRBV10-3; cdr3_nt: TGTGCCATCAGAGGACAGGGAGAGAACTATGGCTACACCTTC; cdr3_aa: CAIRGQGENYGYTF
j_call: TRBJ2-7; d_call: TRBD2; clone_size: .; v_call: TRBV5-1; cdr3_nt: TGCGCCAGCGCCTCTAGCGGGAACGAGCAGTACTTC; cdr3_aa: CASASSGNEQYF
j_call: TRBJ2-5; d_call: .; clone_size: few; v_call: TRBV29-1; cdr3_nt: TGCAGCGTTGATGGACACACAGGGAACCAAGAGACCCAGTACTTC; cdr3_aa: CSVDGHTGNQETQYF
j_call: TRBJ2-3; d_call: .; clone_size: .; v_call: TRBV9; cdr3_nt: TGTGCCAGCAGCGCGACGGGTAGCACAGATACGCAGTATTTT; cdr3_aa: CASSATGSTDTQYF
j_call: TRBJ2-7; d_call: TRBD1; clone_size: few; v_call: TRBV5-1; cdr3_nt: TGCGCCAGCAGCTTGGACAGGGGTACCTACGAGCAGTACTTC; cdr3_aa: CASSLDRGTYEQYF
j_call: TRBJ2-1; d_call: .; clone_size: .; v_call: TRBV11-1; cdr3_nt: TGTGCCAGCAGCGGGGGACTCTCCTACAATGAGCAGTTCTTC; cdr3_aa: CASSGGLSYNEQFF